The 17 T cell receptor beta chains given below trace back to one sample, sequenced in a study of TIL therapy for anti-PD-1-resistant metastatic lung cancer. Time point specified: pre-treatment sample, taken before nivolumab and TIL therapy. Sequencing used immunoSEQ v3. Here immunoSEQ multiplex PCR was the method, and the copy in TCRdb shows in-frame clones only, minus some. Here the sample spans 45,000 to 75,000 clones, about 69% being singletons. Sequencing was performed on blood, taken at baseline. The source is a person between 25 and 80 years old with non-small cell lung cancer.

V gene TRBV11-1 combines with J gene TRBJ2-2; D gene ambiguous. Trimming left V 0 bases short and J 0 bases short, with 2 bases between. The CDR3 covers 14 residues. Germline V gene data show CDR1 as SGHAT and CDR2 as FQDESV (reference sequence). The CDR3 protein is CASSLAANTGELFF. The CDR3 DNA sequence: TGTGCCAGCAGCTTAGCGGCGAACACCGGGGAGCTGTTTTTT.

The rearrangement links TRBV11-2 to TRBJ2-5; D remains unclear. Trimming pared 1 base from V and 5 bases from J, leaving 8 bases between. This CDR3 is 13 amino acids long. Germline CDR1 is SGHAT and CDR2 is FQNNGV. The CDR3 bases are TGTGCCAGCAGCTTAGCCCTTCTCGAGACCCAGTACTTC. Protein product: CASSLALLETQYF.

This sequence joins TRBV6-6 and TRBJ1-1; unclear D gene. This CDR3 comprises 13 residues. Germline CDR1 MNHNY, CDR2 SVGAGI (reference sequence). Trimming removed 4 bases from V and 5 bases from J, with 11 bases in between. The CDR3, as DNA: TGTGCCAGCAGTTTTAGCGGAAGAACTGAAGCTTTCTTT. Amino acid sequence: CASSFSGRTEAFF.

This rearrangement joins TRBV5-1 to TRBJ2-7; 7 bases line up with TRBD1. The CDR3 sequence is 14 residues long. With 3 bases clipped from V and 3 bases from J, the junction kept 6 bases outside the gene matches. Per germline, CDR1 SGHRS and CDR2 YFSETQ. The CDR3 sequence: CASSYTGQIYEQYF. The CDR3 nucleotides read TGCGCCAGCAGCTACACGGGACAGATCTACGAGCAGTACTTC. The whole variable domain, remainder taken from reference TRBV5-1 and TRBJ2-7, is KAGVTQTPRYLIKTRGQQVTLSCSPISGHRSVSWYQQTPGQGLQFLFEYFSETQRNKGNFPGRFSGRQFSNSRSEMNVSTLELGDSALYLCASSYTGQIYEQYFGPGTRLTVT.

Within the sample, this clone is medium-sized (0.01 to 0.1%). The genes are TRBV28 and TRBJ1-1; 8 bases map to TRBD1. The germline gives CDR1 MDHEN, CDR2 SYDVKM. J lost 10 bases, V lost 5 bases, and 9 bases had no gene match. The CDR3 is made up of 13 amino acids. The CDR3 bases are TGTGCCAGCAGTCCCACAGGGGGGTTTAGAGCTTTCTTT. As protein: CASSPTGGFRAFF.

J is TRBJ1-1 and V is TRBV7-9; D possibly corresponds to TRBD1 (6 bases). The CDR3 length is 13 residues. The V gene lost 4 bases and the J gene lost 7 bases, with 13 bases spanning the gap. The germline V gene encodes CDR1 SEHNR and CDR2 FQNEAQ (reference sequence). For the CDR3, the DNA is TGTGCCAGCAGCTATACAGGGTTAGGTGAAGCTTTCTTT. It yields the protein CASSYTGLGEAFF.

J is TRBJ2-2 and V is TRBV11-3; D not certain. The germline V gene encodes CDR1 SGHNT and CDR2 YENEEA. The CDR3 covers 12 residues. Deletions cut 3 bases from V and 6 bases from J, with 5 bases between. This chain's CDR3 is CASSLLAGELFF. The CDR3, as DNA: TGTGCCAGCAGCTTGTTAGCCGGGGAGCTGTTTTTT.

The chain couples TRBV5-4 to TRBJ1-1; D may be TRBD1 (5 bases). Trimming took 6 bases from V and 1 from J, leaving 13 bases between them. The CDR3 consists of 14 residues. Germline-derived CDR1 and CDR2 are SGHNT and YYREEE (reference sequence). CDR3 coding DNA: TGTGCCAGCACCAGGGACCCGGAGAACACTGAAGCTTTCTTT. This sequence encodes CASTRDPENTEAFF. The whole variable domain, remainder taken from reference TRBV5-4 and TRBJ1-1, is ETGVTQSPTHLIKTRGQQVTLRCSSQSGHNTVSWYQQALGQGPQFIFQYYREEENGRGNFPPRFSGLQFPNYSSELNVNALELDDSALYLCASTRDPENTEAFFGQGTRLTVV.

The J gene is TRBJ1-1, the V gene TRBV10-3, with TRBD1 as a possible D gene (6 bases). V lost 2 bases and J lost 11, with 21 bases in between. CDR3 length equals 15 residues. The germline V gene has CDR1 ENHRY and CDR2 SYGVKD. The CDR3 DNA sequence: TGTGCCATCAGTGAGGGTCCAGGGGCCCCGTCGGATGCTTTCTTT. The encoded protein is CAISEGPGAPSDAFF.

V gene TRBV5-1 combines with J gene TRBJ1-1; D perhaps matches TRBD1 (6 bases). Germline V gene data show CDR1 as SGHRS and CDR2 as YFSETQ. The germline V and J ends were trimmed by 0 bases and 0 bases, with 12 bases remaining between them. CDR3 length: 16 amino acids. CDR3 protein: CASSLAGETLNTEAFF. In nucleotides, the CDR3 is TGCGCCAGCAGCTTGGCAGGGGAGACCCTGAACACTGAAGCTTTCTTT.

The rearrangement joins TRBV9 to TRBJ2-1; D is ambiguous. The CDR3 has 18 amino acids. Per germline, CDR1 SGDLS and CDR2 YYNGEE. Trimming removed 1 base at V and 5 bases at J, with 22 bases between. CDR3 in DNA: TGTGCCAGCAGCGTACGTTCGGTGGGATCCGTGGGAAACAATGAGCAGTTCTTC. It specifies CASSVRSVGSVGNNEQFF.

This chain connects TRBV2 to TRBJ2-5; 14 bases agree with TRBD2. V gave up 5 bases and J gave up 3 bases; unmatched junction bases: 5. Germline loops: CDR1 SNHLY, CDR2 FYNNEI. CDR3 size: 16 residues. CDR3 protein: CASSNPGLAGEETQYF. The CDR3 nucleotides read TGTGCCAGCAGTAACCCGGGACTAGCGGGGGAAGAGACCCAGTACTTC.

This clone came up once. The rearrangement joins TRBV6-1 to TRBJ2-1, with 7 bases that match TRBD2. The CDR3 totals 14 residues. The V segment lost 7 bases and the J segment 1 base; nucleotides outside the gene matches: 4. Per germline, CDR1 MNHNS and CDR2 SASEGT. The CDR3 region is CASTREVSYNEQFF. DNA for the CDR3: TGTGCCAGCACCCGGGAGGTGTCCTACAATGAGCAGTTCTTC.

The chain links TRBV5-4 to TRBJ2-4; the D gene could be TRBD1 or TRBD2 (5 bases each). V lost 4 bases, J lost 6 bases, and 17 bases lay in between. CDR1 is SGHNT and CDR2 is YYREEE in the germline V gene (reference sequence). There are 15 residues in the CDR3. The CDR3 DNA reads TGTGCCAGCAGCCCACAGGCTACCGAGGGAAACATTCAGTACTTC. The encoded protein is CASSPQATEGNIQYF.

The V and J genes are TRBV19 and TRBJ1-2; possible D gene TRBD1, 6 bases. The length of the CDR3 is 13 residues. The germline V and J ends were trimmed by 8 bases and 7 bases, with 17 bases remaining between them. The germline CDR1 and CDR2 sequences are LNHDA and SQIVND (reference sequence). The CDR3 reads CASVLTGRGGYTF. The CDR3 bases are TGTGCCAGTGTACTAACAGGGCGAGGTGGCTACACCTTC. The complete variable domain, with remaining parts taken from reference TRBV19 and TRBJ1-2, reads DGGITQSPKYLFRKEGQNVTLSCEQNLNHDAMYWYRQDPGQGLRLIYYSQIVNDFQKGDIAEGYSVSREKKESFPLTVTSAQKNPTAFYLCASVLTGRGGYTFGSGTRLTVV.

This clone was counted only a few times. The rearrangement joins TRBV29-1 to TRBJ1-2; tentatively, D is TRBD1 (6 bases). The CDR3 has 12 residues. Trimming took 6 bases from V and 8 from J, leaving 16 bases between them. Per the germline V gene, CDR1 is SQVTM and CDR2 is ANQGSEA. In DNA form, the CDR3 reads TGCAGCGTGTCGCCGGGACAAGGAGGCTACACCTTC. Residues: CSVSPGQGGYTF.

Here the CDR3 DNA reads TGTGCCAGCAGCCGACCACAGGGGGCCCGCTACGAGCAGTACTTC. It encodes CASSRPQGARYEQYF. The gene calls are TRBV5-6 and TRBJ2-7; 9 bases are shared with TRBD1. This CDR3 is built from 15 residues. Trimming removed 4 bases from V and 3 bases from J; junction bases left unmatched: 8. Germline V CDR1 and CDR2: SGHDT, YYEEEE.